These 13 T cell receptor beta chains share one sample of origin, sequenced in a study of Graves' ophthalmopathy and Graves' hyperthyroidism. RNA transcripts yielded amplified TCR beta CDR3 regions. HTBI-primed RT-PCR formed the first round, and a multiplex PCR formed the second. Using its own MiXCR run on the multiplex PCR reads, TCRdb lists one record per CDR3 protein. Among about 240,000 distinct CDR3 sequences, around 50% were seen once, and the ten largest hold about 45%. The specimen was peripheral blood. The receptor source for this set is an adult man with Graves' ophthalmopathy.

Remarks on this clonotype: At one end, the junction sequence differs from germline, possibly due to a read error. This chain uses TRBV19 with TRBJ2-7; D not resolved. The CDR3 is 17 residues long. Germline lookup yields CDR1 LNHDA and CDR2 SQIVND (reference sequence). CDR3 sequence: CASSMLDMTSSSYEQYF. Written as DNA, the CDR3 is TGCGCCAGTAGTATGTTGGATATGACTTCGAGCTCCTACGAGCAGTACTTC. The full variable domain, rest sourced from reference TRBV19 and TRBJ2-7, is DGGITQSPKYLFRKEGQNVTLSCEQNLNHDAMYWYRQDPGQGLRLIYYSQIVNDFQKGDIAEGYSVSREKKESFPLTVTSAQKNPTAFYLCASSMLDMTSSSYEQYFGPGTRLTVT.

The CDR3 protein is CATDDTDTQYF. The DNA for the CDR3 is TGTGCCACAGACGACACAGATACGCAGTATTTT. V usage is TRBV24-1 and J usage is TRBJ2-3, with D unresolved. V was pared by 10 bases and J by 2 bases, with 6 bases between. The CDR3 consists of 11 residues. Germline values: CDR1 KGHDR, CDR2 SFDVKD.

The chain has TRBV2 and TRBJ2-7, with 7 nucleotides matching TRBD2. The CDR3 spans 15 residues. Germline V CDR1 and CDR2: SNHLY, FYNNEI. Trimming removed 8 bases from V and 0 bases from J; junction bases left unmatched: 10. The CDR3 bases are TGTGCCAGCGGGGGAGGGCGGATTAGCTCCTACGAGCAGTACTTC. This gives the protein CASGGGRISSYEQYF.

This clonotype has a count of ten or more. V usage is TRBV29-1 and J usage is TRBJ1-1; TRBD1 might be the D (5 bases). CDR1 is SQVTM, CDR2 ANQGSEA, per germline. The CDR3 is 14 residues long. Trimming pared 6 bases from V and 0 bases from J, leaving 14 bases between. CDR3 sequence reads: CSVGKTDMNTEAFF. Here the CDR3 DNA reads TGCAGCGTCGGGAAGACAGATATGAACACTGAAGCTTTCTTT.

Here the CDR3 DNA reads TGTGCCAGCAGCCCCTCGGGGATTCCAATAACTCAGCCCCAGCATTTT. Translating gives CASSPSGIPITQPQHF. The chain combines TRBV27 with TRBJ1-5; D is uncertain. Trimming left V 6 bases short and J 6 bases short, with 21 bases between. Germline V gene data show CDR1 as MNHEY and CDR2 as SMNVEV (reference sequence). The CDR3 has 16 residues.

This chain uses TRBV5-8 with TRBJ1-1; D perhaps matches TRBD1 (5 bases). The CDR3 has 13 amino acids. The V end was cut by 1 base, the J end by 11 bases, with 15 bases between. Per germline, CDR1 SGHTS and CDR2 YDEGEE. CDR3 DNA sequence: TGTGCCAGCAGCTTGACTGGCCAGGGAGGTGCTTTCTTT. Residues: CASSLTGQGGAFF.

V is TRBV20-1 and J is TRBJ1-4; D is perhaps TRBD1 (6 bases). Germline CDR1 DFQATT, CDR2 SNEGSKA (reference sequence). The V and J ends lost 4 bases and 0 bases respectively, with 9 bases between them. The CDR3 sequence is 14 residues long. The CDR3 reads CSAKGGTTNEKLFF. The CDR3 nucleotides are TGCAGTGCTAAGGGGGGCACAACTAATGAAAAACTGTTTTTT.

V is TRBV7-3 and J is TRBJ2-7; TRBD2 agrees at 7 bases. Germline assignment: CDR1 SGHTA and CDR2 FQGTGA. J was trimmed by 4 bases and V by 3 bases; bases with no gene match: 15. The CDR3 contains 17 residues. The CDR3 spells CASSLRPQGRAGYEQYF. The CDR3 bases are TGTGCCAGCAGCTTGAGACCCCAAGGGAGGGCCGGATACGAGCAGTACTTC.

The CDR3 here is CASTPQQGRTEAFF. In nucleotides, the CDR3 is TGTGCCAGCACCCCACAACAGGGAAGGACTGAAGCTTTCTTT. V gene TRBV6-1 combines with J gene TRBJ1-1; possibly TRBD1 for D (6 bases). Germline loops: CDR1 MNHNS, CDR2 SASEGT. There are 14 residues in the CDR3. The V end was cut by 7 bases, the J end by 5 bases, with 17 bases between.

The V call is TRBV20-1, the J call TRBJ2-3, with TRBD1 identical over 8 bases. The germline CDR1 and CDR2 sequences are DFQATT and SNEGSKA (reference sequence). This CDR3 has 16 amino acids. V gave up 3 bases and J gave up 2 bases; unmatched junction bases: 10. This CDR3 is CSASARDRRYTDTQYF. For the CDR3, the DNA is TGCAGTGCTAGCGCGAGGGACAGGCGATACACAGATACGCAGTATTTT.

This chain links TRBV12-3 or TRBV12-4 with TRBJ2-7, with D possibly called TRBD1 or TRBD2 (5 bases each). The CDR3 is made up of 12 amino acids. Trimming stripped 7 bases from V and 3 bases from J, with 10 bases between. The CDR3, as DNA: TGTGCCAGCATGGGACCAAACTACGAGCAGTACTTC. The encoded protein is CASMGPNYEQYF.

The J gene is TRBJ2-5, the V gene TRBV7-6; D is unclear. Trimming cost V 2 bases and J 1 base, with 11 bases left between them. The germline V gene encodes CDR1 SGHVS and CDR2 FNYEAQ. The CDR3 runs to 15 residues. This chain's CDR3 is CASSLIYSPQETQYF. CDR3 nucleotides: TGTGCCAGCAGCTTAATTTACAGCCCCCAAGAGACCCAGTACTTC.

The chain recombines TRBV29-1 with TRBJ2-2; 10 nucleotides align to TRBD2. Per germline, CDR1 SQVTM and CDR2 ANQGSEA. Trimming at V came to 0 bases and at J to 5 bases, leaving 6 bases not matched to a gene. CDR3 length: 16 residues. Written as DNA, the CDR3 is TGCAGCGTTGAAGATCTAACTAGCGGGGAGACCGGGGAGCTGTTTTTT. This gives the protein CSVEDLTSGETGELFF.